Listed here are 30 T cell receptor beta chains from one sample, sequenced in a study of shared clonotypes between healthy human individuals (TCRdb year 2020). Library prep was done by the immunoSEQ multiplex PCR assay. Not all clones reach the TCRdb copy of this immuneACCESS table, which keeps in-frame sequences only. Checked studies attribute under half of the gap to unresolved V genes and leave the rest unexplained. The sample table records around 2.1 million clones; 90% to 95% of these occur just once. Of the sample, around 1.7% is held by the ten largest clones. CD8 naive samples were CD45RO-negative cells positively selected for CCR7, giving a CD45RA+CCR7+ population that excluded TemRA cells. Specimen: naive CD8+ T cells from PBMCs. The cell subset or site label, as the study defines it: CD45RA+CCR7+. The receptors derive from a man aged 18 to 30 in good health. Some clones in this sample may be carry-over from other donors' samples.

This clone appeared a single time. Additional DNA sequences in this sample encode the identical CDR3. The gene calls are TRBV28 and TRBJ2-7; D may be TRBD1 (6 bases). The germline V gene has CDR1 MDHEN and CDR2 SYDVKM. Trimming shortened V by 6 bases and J by 6 bases, and 12 bases separated the two germline ends. The CDR3 loop spans 12 amino acids. CDR3 loop: CASSLRGREQYF. The CDR3 nucleotides are TGTGCCAGCAGCCTCAGGGGTCGCGAGCAGTACTTC. The full variable domain, rest sourced from reference TRBV28 and TRBJ2-7, is DVKVTQSSRYLVKRTGEKVFLECVQDMDHENMFWYRQDPGLGLRLIYFSYDVKMKEKGDIPEGYSVSREKKERFSLILESASTNQTSMYLCASSLRGREQYFGPGTRLTVT.

The chain recombines TRBV29-1 with TRBJ2-1; D may match TRBD1 or TRBD2 (5 bases each). The germline CDR1 and CDR2 sequences are SQVTM and ANQGSEA. The CDR3 is 13 amino acids. V gave up 4 bases and J gave up 8 bases, with 15 bases separating them. CDR3 region: CSVVGGRAHEQFF. In DNA, the CDR3 is TGCAGCGTTGTTGGGGGAAGGGCCCATGAGCAGTTCTTC.

This chain joins TRBV28 and TRBJ2-2; D unresolved. V lost 2 bases and J lost 5, with 3 bases in between. CDR1 and CDR2 from the germline V gene are MDHEN and SYDVKM. The CDR3 covers 12 residues. The CDR3 protein is CASSLPTGELFF. In DNA form, the CDR3 reads TGTGCCAGCAGTTTACCAACCGGGGAGCTGTTTTTT.

CDR3 DNA: TGTGCCAGCAGTTCCCCCCCCCGGACTAGCGGATTAGACAATGAGCAGTTCTTC. Its translation: CASSSPPRTSGLDNEQFF. The chain combines TRBV27 with TRBJ2-1, with TRBD2 matching 10 bases. Germline CDR1 is MNHEY and CDR2 is SMNVEV (reference sequence). CDR3 length: 18 amino acids. The junction had 14 bases not matched to a gene; V was cut back by 4 bases and J by 5 bases.

The chain recombines TRBV7-2 with TRBJ2-2; 10 nucleotides line up with TRBD2. Germline CDR1 reads SGHTA; CDR2 reads FQGNSA. This CDR3 has 19 amino acids. The V and J ends lost 0 bases and 3 bases, in that order; junction bases with no gene match: 10. CDR3 DNA: TGTGCCAGCAGCTTAGCACTAGCGGGACCCAGGCCGGACACCGGGGAGCTGTTTTTT. This sequence encodes CASSLALAGPRPDTGELFF. Full variable domain (rest looked up from reference TRBV7-2 and TRBJ2-2): GAGVSQSPSNKVTEKGKDVELRCDPISGHTALYWYRQSLGQGLEFLIYFQGNSAPDKSGLPSDRFSAERTGGSVSTLTIQRTQQEDSAVYLCASSLALAGPRPDTGELFFGEGSRLTVL.

The rearrangement uses TRBV7-2 and TRBJ1-3; no firm D call. Trimming cost V 4 bases and J 0 bases, with 13 bases left between them. CDR1 and CDR2 (germline): SGHTA, FQGNSA. This CDR3 contains 16 residues. The CDR3 sequence is CASSSRPGSSGNTIYF. For the CDR3, the DNA is TGTGCCAGCAGCTCTAGGCCGGGGAGCTCTGGAAACACCATATATTTT. Filled out from reference TRBV7-2 and TRBJ1-3, the complete variable domain reads GAGVSQSPSNKVTEKGKDVELRCDPISGHTALYWYRQSLGQGLEFLIYFQGNSAPDKSGLPSDRFSAERTGGSVSTLTIQRTQQEDSAVYLCASSSRPGSSGNTIYFGEGSWLTVV.

V usage is TRBV7-8 and J usage is TRBJ2-6; 10 bases agree with TRBD2. Germline-derived CDR1 and CDR2 are SGHVS and FQNEAQ. V lost 5 bases to trimming and J lost 0 bases; unmatched junction nucleotides: 10. The CDR3 has 19 amino acids. The CDR3 sequence is CASSPGLADVSSGANVLTF. CDR3 nucleotide sequence: TGTGCCAGCAGCCCAGGACTAGCGGATGTCAGCTCTGGGGCCAACGTCCTGACTTTC.

V gene TRBV5-4 combines with J gene TRBJ2-7; perhaps TRBD2 as D (5 bases). This CDR3 contains 12 residues. Germline V CDR1 and CDR2: SGHNT, YYREEE (reference sequence). Trimming took 2 bases from V and 6 from J, leaving 9 bases between them. CDR3 nucleotide sequence: TGTGCCAGCAGCTTTTCGGGGTCCGAGCAGTACTTC. Translation: CASSFSGSEQYF.

To note about this clone: Other DNA sequences in the same sample also yield this CDR3. The chain joins TRBV6-1 to TRBJ2-7, with D possibly matching TRBD1 (6 bases). The CDR3 consists of 11 residues. Germline V gene sequence: CDR1 MNHNS, CDR2 SASEGT. Trimming pared 5 bases from V and 7 bases from J, leaving 9 bases between. CDR3: CASSPGTEQYF. The CDR3, as DNA: TGTGCCAGCAGTCCCGGGACAGAGCAGTACTTC.

This clone was counted a few times. The J gene is TRBJ1-1, the V gene TRBV6-5; unclear D gene. Germline values: CDR1 MNHEY, CDR2 SVGAGI. V lost 4 bases, J lost 0 bases, and 9 bases lay in between. CDR3 length: 14 amino acids. CDR3 in amino acids: CASSFGRMNTEAFF. The CDR3 DNA is TGTGCCAGCAGTTTCGGACGGATGAACACTGAAGCTTTCTTT.

The chain links TRBV4-3 to TRBJ1-1, with D possibly matching TRBD1 (5 bases). V was shortened by 3 bases and J by 1 base, with 9 bases between the two germline ends. The CDR3 loop spans 14 amino acids. Germline-derived CDR1 and CDR2 are LGHNA and YSLEER. CDR3 loop: CASSHRTGNTEAFF. The CDR3 nucleotides read TGCGCCAGCAGCCACCGAACAGGGAACACTGAAGCTTTCTTT.

V usage is TRBV5-1 and J usage is TRBJ1-1, with TRBD1 matching over 7 bases. The germline CDR1 and CDR2 sequences are SGHRS and YFSETQ. V gave up 3 bases and J gave up 8 bases; unmatched junction bases: 10. The length of the CDR3 is 14 residues. The CDR3 coding sequence is TGCGCCAGCAGCTGGACCTCAAGCAGGGGGGAAGCTTTCTTT. This codes for CASSWTSSRGEAFF.

The genes are TRBV4-3 and TRBJ2-1, with 10 bases fitting TRBD2. The CDR3 length is 18 residues. The V and J ends lost 0 bases and 5 bases, in that order; junction bases with no gene match: 10. Germline V gene lookup returns CDR1 LGHNA and CDR2 YSLEER. The CDR3 DNA follows: TGCGCCAGCAGCCAAGACTCACAGCGGGAGGGCTTAGACAATGAGCAGTTCTTC. Translation gives CASSQDSQREGLDNEQFF.

V and J are TRBV28 and TRBJ2-1; 10 bases map to TRBD2. J was trimmed by 2 bases and V by 6 bases; bases with no gene match: 10. The CDR3 is 17 residues long. The germline V gene has CDR1 MDHEN and CDR2 SYDVKM. The DNA of the CDR3 is TGTGCCAGCAGCTCCCCGCTAGCGGGAGTTACCTACAATGAGCAGTTCTTC. Translated, it gives CASSSPLAGVTYNEQFF.

The V call is TRBV9, the J call TRBJ1-2; the match to TRBD1 covers 9 bases. Germline values: CDR1 SGDLS, CDR2 YYNGEE. V lost 3 bases, J lost 8 bases, and 5 bases stayed unmatched. The CDR3 extends over 13 amino acids. This chain's CDR3 is CASSDRDREGYTF. The CDR3, as DNA: TGTGCCAGCAGCGACCGGGACAGGGAAGGCTACACCTTC.

The CDR3 region is CASSQDRGSVYGYTF. The DNA of the CDR3 is TGTGCCAGCAGCCAAGACAGGGGGAGCGTCTATGGCTACACCTTC. The chain uses TRBV4-2 and TRBJ1-2; TRBD1 matches 7 bases. Germline CDR1 LGHNA, CDR2 YNFKEQ. CDR3 length equals 15 residues. V lost 0 bases, J lost 4 bases, and 5 bases stayed unmatched.

The chain employs TRBV27 and TRBJ2-7; TRBD2 matches 8 bases. V trimming: 8 bases; J trimming: 4 bases; junction bases outside the gene matches: 10. This CDR3 is built from 14 residues. The germline V gene has CDR1 MNHEY and CDR2 SMNVEV (reference sequence). CDR3: CASGTPGGGYEQYF. For the CDR3, the DNA is TGTGCCAGCGGGACCCCCGGGGGGGGGTACGAGCAGTACTTC.

The chain employs TRBV5-1 and TRBJ2-7; 10 nucleotides agree with TRBD2. This CDR3 is built from 14 residues. Unmatched junction bases numbered 3, after V lost 1 base and J lost 5 bases. The germline V gene encodes CDR1 SGHRS and CDR2 YFSETQ. The chain's CDR3 is CASSLLAGADEQYF. DNA of the CDR3: TGCGCCAGCAGCTTGCTAGCGGGAGCTGACGAGCAGTACTTC.

The gene calls are TRBV5-1 and TRBJ2-7; the match to TRBD1 covers 7 bases. Unmatched junction bases numbered 4, after V lost 1 base and J lost 0 bases. Germline V lookup: CDR1 SGHRS, CDR2 YFSETQ. This CDR3 is built from 15 residues. This CDR3 is CASSLKDRTSYEQYF. CDR3 DNA sequence: TGCGCCAGCAGCTTGAAGGACAGGACCTCCTACGAGCAGTACTTC.

This chain joins TRBV28 and TRBJ2-1; the match to TRBD2 covers 8 bases. The germline CDR1 and CDR2 sequences are MDHEN and SYDVKM. J gave up 6 bases and V 1 base, and 8 bases lay outside the gene matches. The CDR3 runs 16 residues. The CDR3 is CASSLSGTRIFNEQFF. The DNA for the CDR3 is TGTGCCAGCAGTTTATCCGGGACTAGAATTTTCAATGAGCAGTTCTTC.

The V and J genes are TRBV28 and TRBJ2-7; D is perhaps TRBD1 (5 bases). CDR1 is MDHEN and CDR2 is SYDVKM in the germline V gene. Between the trimmed V and J ends, which lost 2 bases and 0 bases, there was a span of 14 bases. CDR3 length equals 16 residues. The CDR3 sequence: CASSLMGQESSYEQYF. The CDR3 bases are TGTGCCAGCAGTTTAATGGGGCAGGAAAGCTCCTACGAGCAGTACTTC.

The V gene is TRBV5-6, the J gene TRBJ2-5, with unresolved D. CDR1 SGHDT and CDR2 YYEEEE come from the germline V gene. Trimming pared 0 bases from V and 5 bases from J, leaving 11 bases between. This CDR3 spans 14 amino acids. The CDR3 nucleotides read TGTGCCAGCAGCTTGGCTGCGACGGACGAGACCCAGTACTTC. It translates to CASSLAATDETQYF.

J is TRBJ1-5 and V is TRBV7-9; tentative D call: TRBD1 (6 bases). This CDR3 region has 12 residues. V lost 2 bases and J 15 bases, leaving 14 bases between the germline ends. Germline lookup yields CDR1 SEHNR and CDR2 FQNEAQ (reference sequence). CDR3 protein: CASSLLGGHLHF. CDR3 coding DNA: TGTGCCAGCAGCTTACTTGGGGGCCATCTGCATTTT.

This clone was observed a single time. The chain is built from TRBV7-8 and TRBJ1-4; a weak D match, TRBD1 (5 bases). The length of the CDR3 is 15 residues. V was trimmed by 5 bases and J by 1 base, leaving 11 bases between them. Per germline, CDR1 SGHVS and CDR2 FQNEAQ. The CDR3 DNA reads as TGTGCCAGCAGCAGAGACGGGGGAACTAATGAAAAACTGTTTTTT. This codes for CASSRDGGTNEKLFF.

The table lists this clone with a count of one. The chain couples TRBV28 to TRBJ2-7; D could derive from TRBD1 or TRBD2 (6 bases each). Trimming removed 7 bases at V and 0 bases at J, with 22 bases between. The germline CDR1 and CDR2 sequences are MDHEN and SYDVKM. The CDR3 is 17 amino acids. CDR3 protein: CASIPLGRDINSYEQYF. CDR3 nucleotides: TGTGCCAGCATACCCCTGGGGCGGGACATTAACTCCTACGAGCAGTACTTC.

This chain connects TRBV4-2 to TRBJ2-1; 11 nucleotides match TRBD2. Germline V gene sequence: CDR1 LGHNA, CDR2 YNFKEQ. This CDR3 is 16 amino acids long. Trimming at V came to 4 bases and at J to 3 bases, leaving 5 bases not matched to a gene. CDR3 bases: TGTGCCAGCAGCCGCCCGACTAGCGGGGACTACAATGAGCAGTTCTTC. It yields the protein CASSRPTSGDYNEQFF.

The sample holds one count of this clone. The chain joins TRBV27 to TRBJ1-5; D not certain. Germline CDR1 and CDR2: MNHEY and SMNVEV (reference sequence). There are 14 residues in the CDR3. Deletions cut 3 bases from V and 1 base from J, with 7 bases between. The CDR3 nucleotides read TGTGCCAGCAGTTTGAACGGGAGCAATCAGCCCCAGCATTTT. It translates to CASSLNGSNQPQHF.

This rearrangement joins TRBV7-8 to TRBJ2-7; 8 bases fit TRBD2. Germline CDR1 and CDR2: SGHVS and FQNEAQ. The ends lost 3 bases at V and 2 bases at J; junction bases unmatched: 21. The CDR3 length is 20 residues. CDR3 nucleotide sequence: TGTGCCAGCAGCTTCGGCCTAGGGAGCCTAGGGACTAGGGGTGCCTACGAGCAGTACTTC. Translation gives CASSFGLGSLGTRGAYEQYF.

The gene calls are TRBV19 and TRBJ2-2, with 9 bases fitting TRBD2. The CDR3 is 17 residues long. Germline CDR1 LNHDA, CDR2 SQIVND (reference sequence). Trimming at V came to 3 bases and at J to 5 bases, leaving 10 bases not matched to a gene. The CDR3 region has the DNA TGTGCCAGTAGTATTCGTGGCGGGAGGGTTTTGACCGGGGAGCTGTTTTTT. This sequence encodes CASSIRGGRVLTGELFF.

The chain employs TRBV28 and TRBJ1-4; D perhaps matches TRBD1 (6 bases). Trimming took 6 bases from V and 0 from J, leaving 14 bases between them. The length of the CDR3 is 16 residues. Germline lookup yields CDR1 MDHEN and CDR2 SYDVKM. DNA of the CDR3: TGTGCCAGCAGCCCCCAGGACAGACCAACTAATGAAAAACTGTTTTTT. Translating gives CASSPQDRPTNEKLFF.